These 9 T cell receptor beta chains originate from one sample sequenced in a study of blood T cells in healthy people across ages (dated by TCRdb to the mid-2010s). The protocol used for the library was 5' RACE. Sequenced on an Illumina HiSeq 2500. A second PCR of roughly 7 to 11 cycles was performed with a sample-barcoded 5' primer and a J-beta primer mix. Using fastp at Q25 and MiXCR, TCRdb reprocessed the public reads and kept productive beta chains. Entries that share a CDR3 protein sequence are merged under the most common genes and DNA. Here the sample has about 1.8 million distinct CDR3 sequences; roughly 49% occur a single time. Roughly 2% of the sample comes from the top ten. Sequenced sample: blood. Source of these receptors: a middle-aged woman in good health.

The rearrangement links TRBV19 to TRBJ2-1; TRBD2 matches at 7 bases. With V trimmed by 3 bases and J by 2 bases, 7 bases remained unmatched. The CDR3 loop spans 16 amino acids. CDR1 is LNHDA, CDR2 SQIVND, per germline (reference sequence). In DNA form, the CDR3 reads TGTGCCAGTAGTATTTCGGGCGGGGGAGCCTACAATGAGCAGTTCTTC. Amino acid sequence: CASSISGGGAYNEQFF.

This clonotype has a handful of counts. The chain links TRBV5-1 to TRBJ2-5, with TRBD2 identical over 7 bases. The CDR3 contains 15 residues. Germline CDR1 and CDR2: SGHRS and YFSETQ. V trimming: 4 bases; J trimming: 0 bases; junction bases outside the gene matches: 6. Here the CDR3 reads CASSPASGHQETQYF. As DNA, the CDR3 is TGCGCCAGCAGCCCGGCTAGCGGACACCAAGAGACCCAGTACTTC.

This clonotype was counted between two and nine times. The CDR3: CSAREGGASREQYF. As DNA, the CDR3 is TGCAGTGCTAGAGAAGGGGGGGCCAGTAGGGAGCAGTACTTC. V usage is TRBV20-1 and J usage is TRBJ2-7; D may be TRBD2 (7 bases). The germline V gene has CDR1 DFQATT and CDR2 SNEGSKA (reference sequence). Trimming cost V 0 bases and J 7 bases, with 16 bases left between them. This CDR3 is built from 14 residues.

The chain has TRBV7-2 and TRBJ1-1; D unclear. Germline CDR1 is SGHTA and CDR2 is FQGNSA. CDR3 length equals 13 residues. Trimming shortened V by 5 bases and J by 1 base, and 8 bases separated the two germline ends. The CDR3 DNA is TGTGCCAGCAGCCGACGACAGAACACTGAAGCTTTCTTT. Its protein is CASSRRQNTEAFF.

The chain joins TRBV7-9 to TRBJ2-3; D uncertain. CDR3 length: 15 residues. The V gene lost 7 bases and the J gene lost 6 bases, with 20 bases spanning the gap. From germline, CDR1 is SEHNR and CDR2 FQNEAQ (reference sequence). The CDR3 DNA sequence: TGTGCCAGCAACAAGGGAACCTCTTTCACGGATACGCAGTATTTT. Amino acid sequence: CASNKGTSFTDTQYF.

The V gene is TRBV10-3, the J gene TRBJ2-6; D unclear. This CDR3 region has 15 residues. V gave up 6 bases and J gave up 2 bases, with 11 bases separating them. Per germline, CDR1 ENHRY and CDR2 SYGVKD. The CDR3 is CAIRGSVTGANVLTF. CDR3 DNA: TGTGCCATCAGAGGCAGCGTGACTGGGGCCAACGTCCTGACTTTC.

The chain recombines TRBV15 with TRBJ1-2; the D is unclear. This CDR3 is 11 amino acids long. Trimming took off 9 bases at V and 3 bases at J, with 8 bases between the two ends. Germline values: CDR1 LNHNV, CDR2 YYDKDF (reference sequence). CDR3 in DNA: TGTGCCACTCAACTGGACTATGGCTACACCTTC. Protein product: CATQLDYGYTF. Filled out from reference TRBV15 and TRBJ1-2, the complete variable domain reads DAMVIQNPRYQVTQFGKPVTLSCSQTLNHNVMYWYQQKSSQAPKLLFHYYDKDFNNEADTPDNFQSRRPNTSFCFLDIRSPGLGDTAMYLCATQLDYGYTFGSGTRLTVV.

The chain uses TRBV10-3 and TRBJ2-3; TRBD2 agrees at 7 bases. Germline V gene sequence: CDR1 ENHRY, CDR2 SYGVKD. The J segment lost 4 bases and the V segment lost 0 bases, leaving 1 base of the junction unmatched. CDR3 length: 14 residues. The CDR3 spells CAISESGGSDTQYF. CDR3 nucleotide sequence: TGTGCCATCAGTGAGTCGGGGGGGTCAGATACGCAGTATTTT.

The J gene is TRBJ1-5, the V gene TRBV28; no firm D call. CDR1 and CDR2 (germline): MDHEN, SYDVKM. V shed 3 bases and J shed 0 bases, with 9 bases lying between them. The CDR3 is made up of 15 amino acids. The CDR3 reads CASSFGRYSNQPQHF. CDR3 nucleotides: TGTGCCAGCAGTTTTGGCAGGTATAGCAATCAGCCCCAGCATTTT.